These 9 T cell receptor beta chains originate from one sample sequenced in a study of CD8+ T cells in alopecia areata (dated by TCRdb to 2016 to 2019). The intended sense of this specimen's treatment or condition label: oral pan-JAK inhibitor, 5-10 mg twice daily. Library creation used the immunoSEQ multiplex PCR assay. To provide template for TCR sequencing, every sample had RNA extracted and reverse transcribed into cDNA. The table comes from immuneACCESS by way of TCRdb, which keeps in-frame sequences with V and J called. Part of the clones is missing from these tables; in studies checked, under half for an unresolved V gene and the rest for unknown reasons. For this sample there are about 250,000 clones; around 64% appear just once. The ten largest account for around 0.92% of the sample. This specimen consisted of CD4+ T cells sorted from blood, obtained around week 53, from a patient treated with tofacitinib. These receptors were collected from a human donor with alopecia areata.

The chain uses TRBV6-5 and TRBJ2-3; possibly TRBD1 for D (5 bases). The germline V gene encodes CDR1 MNHEY and CDR2 SVGAGI. The CDR3 is 15 residues long. V was cut by 6 bases and J by 5 bases, with 18 bases left in between. The CDR3 nucleotides are TGTGCCAGCAGCCCAGGCGGCAGGGATGTAGATACGCAGTATTTT. Translated, it gives CASSPGGRDVDTQYF.

The chain has TRBV10-2 and TRBJ1-5; possibly TRBD1 for D (5 bases). V lost 2 bases, J lost 1 base, and 9 bases lay in between. Per germline, CDR1 WSHSY and CDR2 SAAADI. The CDR3 consists of 15 residues. The CDR3 bases are TGCGCCAGCAGTGAGGCGCAGGGAAGCAATCAGCCCCAGCATTTT. This sequence encodes CASSEAQGSNQPQHF.

V gene TRBV2 combines with J gene TRBJ1-5; D gene unclear. CDR1 and CDR2 (germline): SNHLY, FYNNEI. This CDR3 has 14 amino acids. V gave up 1 base and J gave up 3 bases, with 7 bases separating them. The CDR3 protein is CASSEGQYNQPQHF. The CDR3 DNA reads as TGTGCCAGCAGTGAAGGGCAGTACAATCAGCCCCAGCATTTT.

Details on this clone: Other DNA sequences in the same sample also yield this CDR3. V usage is TRBV6-5 and J usage is TRBJ2-7; the D is unclear. The V gene's germline CDR1 is MNHEY and CDR2 SVGAGI. The CDR3 has 11 amino acids. V was pared by 1 base and J by 5 bases, with 3 bases between. The CDR3 loop is CASSYLDEQYF. The CDR3 coding sequence is TGTGCCAGCAGTTACTTGGACGAGCAGTACTTC.

The chain links TRBV11-1 to TRBJ1-2; perhaps TRBD1 as D (6 bases). V was clipped by 8 bases and J by 8 bases, with 21 bases between them. CDR1 and CDR2 (germline): SGHAT, FQDESV (reference sequence). CDR3 length: 14 residues. CDR3 protein: CASSISDSLRGYTF. As DNA, the CDR3 is TGTGCCAGCTCCATATCGGACAGTTTGAGAGGCTACACCTTC.

This sequence joins TRBV29-1 and TRBJ1-2; weak D call: TRBD1 (5 bases). This CDR3 contains 15 residues. With 5 bases removed from V and 4 bases from J, the gap between germline ends came to 20 bases. Germline V gene data show CDR1 as SQVTM and CDR2 as ANQGSEA. The CDR3 region has the DNA TGCAGCGTTCGCAGGGCGGGAATGGCCGCCTATGGCTACACCTTC. Protein product: CSVRRAGMAAYGYTF.

The chain combines TRBV29-1 with TRBJ1-5; 7 bases are shared with TRBD1. The CDR3 runs to 13 residues. CDR1 and CDR2 from the germline V gene are SQVTM and ANQGSEA. The V segment lost 6 bases and the J segment 5 bases; nucleotides outside the gene matches: 7. CDR3 nucleotide sequence: TGCAGCGTGACGACAGGGTTCGATCAGCCCCAGCATTTT. As protein: CSVTTGFDQPQHF.

This rearrangement joins TRBV4-3 to TRBJ1-1; D ambiguous. Germline V CDR1 and CDR2: LGHNA, YSLEER. Trimming stripped 0 bases from V and 1 base from J, with 6 bases between. The CDR3 has 14 residues. CDR3 in DNA: TGCGCCAGCAGCCAAGAACAGCGGAACACTGAAGCTTTCTTT. It yields the protein CASSQEQRNTEAFF.

This clone was found a few times. CDR3 sequence (DNA): TGCGCCAGCAGCTTGGCCGTCGGGGATTTCGGCTATGGCTACACCTTC. Translating gives CASSLAVGDFGYGYTF. This sequence joins TRBV5-1 and TRBJ1-2; D not resolved. The CDR3 contains 16 residues. Germline V gene data show CDR1 as SGHRS and CDR2 as YFSETQ. The ends were cut back, 0 bases at V and 4 bases at J, with 16 bases in the middle.